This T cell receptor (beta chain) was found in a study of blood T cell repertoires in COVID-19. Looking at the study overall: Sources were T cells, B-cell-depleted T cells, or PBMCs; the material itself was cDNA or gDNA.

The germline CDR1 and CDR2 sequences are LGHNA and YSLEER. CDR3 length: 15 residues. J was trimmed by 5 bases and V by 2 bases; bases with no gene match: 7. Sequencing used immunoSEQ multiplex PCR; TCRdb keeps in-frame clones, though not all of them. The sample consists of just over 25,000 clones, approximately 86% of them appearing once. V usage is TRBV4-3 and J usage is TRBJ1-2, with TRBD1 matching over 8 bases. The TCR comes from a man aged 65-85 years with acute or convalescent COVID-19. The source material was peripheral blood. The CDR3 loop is CASSQTLDRVYGYTF. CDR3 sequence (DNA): TGCGCCAGCAGCCAAACCTTGGACAGGGTGTATGGCTACACCTTC.